These T cell receptor beta chains were read from a single sample in a study of T cells after yellow fever vaccination. TCRdb independently ran MiXCR on the 5' RACE reads; one entry per CDR3 protein. The repertoire consists of 300,000 to 400,000 distinct CDR3 sequences, with approximately 4.2% occurring once and the leading ten covering 20% to 25%. Sequenced here: PBMCs, sampled 5 days after the yellow fever booster vaccination. The origin of the receptors is a man younger than 30 who received the YFV17D yellow fever vaccine. CDR3s include the opening cysteine and the closing phenylalanine or tryptophan. D genes are given only for firm matches. Where a row states a size, it is once, few, many or the class of an expanded clone; other rows omit it.

D gene	V gene	J gene	clone size	CDR3 DNA	CDR3 protein
.	TRBV5-1	TRBJ1-6	.	TGCGCCAGCAGCCAACCCGCGCCATATGGATCACCCCTCCACTTT	CASSQPAPYGSPLHF
TRBD1	TRBV5-1	TRBJ1-4	many	TGCGCCAGCAGCCCCGGGACAGATAATGAAAAACTGTTTTTT	CASSPGTDNEKLFF
.	TRBV4-3	TRBJ1-1	many	TGCGCCAGCAGCCGAGTTGAACAGGGTAATGAAGCTTTCTTT	CASSRVEQGNEAFF
.	TRBV4-1	TRBJ2-5	few	TGCGCCAGCAGCCAAGATCGCCGGCTACCAGAGACCCAGTACTTC	CASSQDRRLPETQYF
TRBD1	TRBV20-1	TRBJ2-1	few	TGCAGTGCCACCGGGACAGGGGATATCAATGAGCAGTTCTTC	CSATGTGDINEQFF
.	TRBV2	TRBJ1-2	few	TGTGCCAGCAGTTTGAGCGAGGGGGACGATGGCTACACCTTC	CASSLSEGDDGYTF
.	TRBV9	TRBJ1-3	few	TGTGCCAGCAGCGTAACGATCGACAGCGCATCTGGAAACACCATATATTTT	CASSVTIDSASGNTIYF
.	TRBV6-5	TRBJ1-4	.	TGTGCCAGCAGGGGACCCCACGGGGTTGAAAAACTGTTTTTT	CASRGPHGVEKLFF
.	TRBV12-3/TRBV12-4	TRBJ2-5	few	TGTGCCAGCAGCGGTTGGAGTAGCGCCATGGGGCGAGAGACCCAGTACTTC	CASSGWSSAMGRETQYF
.	TRBV18	TRBJ2-1	few	TGTGCCAGCTCACCACCGGGGGGTCCGGGGTACAATGAGCAGTTCTTC	CASSPPGGPGYNEQFF
TRBD1	TRBV6-4	TRBJ2-1	.	TGTGCCAGCAGTGTGGGGGACAGCAATGAGCAGTTCTTC	CASSVGDSNEQFF
.	TRBV2	TRBJ2-2	few	TGTGCCAGCAGTGGGACCAGGCGGACCGGGGAGCTGTTTTTT	CASSGTRRTGELFF